The clone carrying this T cell receptor (beta chain) was recorded many times. The target antigen is unknown. This specimen belongs to a study of glioma-infiltrating T cells. The CDR3 totals 12 residues. V was shortened by 6 bases and J by 4 bases, with 7 bases between the two germline ends. The V gene's germline CDR1 is MRHNA and CDR2 SNTAGT. Study-level results: Only very few CDR3 sequences appeared in both tissue and blood. Gliomas, especially low-grade, showed above-expected tissue-blood divergence; non-neoplastic patients showed below.

The iRepertoire nested amplicon-rescue multiplex PCR amplified TCR alpha and beta CDR3s from RNA. Input was about 95-400 ng of tissue mRNA or PBMC total RNA. TCRdb reprocessed the multiplex PCR reads with MiXCR, giving one entry per CDR3 protein. The sample lists about 130,000 distinct CDR3 sequences; around 23% were seen once. This TCR was sampled from a human donor with low-grade glioma or glioblastoma, undergoing nonglioma brain surgery, or in good health (not recorded which). Material for sequencing was glioma tissue, nonneoplastic brain tissue, or PBMCs (not recorded which). The V and J genes are TRBV6-4 and TRBJ2-1; maybe TRBD1 (5 bases). The CDR3 spells CASSPGYNEQFF. The CDR3, as DNA: TGTGCCAGCAGCCCAGGGTACAATGAGCAGTTCTTC.